The sequence of this T cell receptor (beta chain) was determined in a study of human T cells and chemical hapten exposure (dated by TCRdb to the early 2020s). Broadly, across the study: For sensitization, 2% DPC in acetone was applied to a roughly 2 cm by roughly 2 cm area of upper inner arm skin. Throughout the study period of around 24 weeks, patients also received therapeutic DPC doses to the scalp every week. Patch testing was done on the upper back using Finn chambers containing 0.01% DPC, and results were scored after 6 days according to International Contact Dermatitis Research Group standards. Alopecia areata with under or over 50% scalp involvement, alopecia totalis and alopecia universalis were represented in the patient cohort, which was mostly female. Libraries were pooled for sequencing, and variation in per-sample TCR yields was attributed mainly to small differences in library volumes within the pool. Peripheral blood TCR repertoire changes were tracked in vivo in alopecia patients during primary and secondary sensitization to the hapten diphenylcyclopropenone (DPC). Blood samples were taken from patients before sensitization (week 0) and then at 2, 6 and about 24 weeks after DPC sensitization. Twenty-nine alopecia patients provided blood for TCR sequencing at one to four time points (pre-sensitization, 2, 6 and 24 weeks). Overall study outcomes, separate from this receptor: Compared with pre-sensitization or healthy control sets, expanded TCRs formed significantly more large CDR3 similarity clusters, which is consistent with antigen-driven responses. Alopecia, a presumed autoimmune disease, was present in all patients, so the immune response of the patients might differ from that of healthy individuals. DPC sensitization did not change the number of TCRs with a frequency above 1 in 1000, and there was no evidence of changes in global repertoire structure. After repeated subsampling, changes were observed in the strength of the expansion versus patch-test correlation and in the threshold at which the correlation became significant. The number of PT1 expanded TCRs positively correlated with patch test score, significant at thresholds 8, 16 and 32 but not 4.

The sample's time point, from its label and the paper: pre-sensitization, week 0. This specimen's treatment or condition label, per the study, means: therapeutic diphenylcyclopropenone sensitization with weekly scalp DPC. Blood at each patch-test visit was drawn before the patch test was applied. To be eligible, patients had to be aged 18 to 70, diagnosed with alopecia and judged suitable for DPC therapy, while pregnant patients were excluded. Total RNA was isolated from unfractionated whole blood collected in Tempus Blood RNA tubes. Preparation of the library involved RACE. TCRdb shows the sequencer as NextSeq 500. During library preparation, unique molecular identifiers were attached to individual cDNA molecules so that TCRs could be counted in a quantitative, reproducible way. For every blood RNA sample, sequencing covered both the TCR alpha and TCR beta chains. From the authors' description of their analysis: A median of about 100,000 TCRs per sample was observed, with a range of about 20,000 to 750,000. The Decombinator software suite was used to annotate the V, J and CDR3 of the TCR reads. For PS versus PT1 abundance plots, all samples were subsampled to the same number of TCRs (28,000). Expanded TCRs were defined as absent before sensitization and observed at least eight times at the 2-week time point. Through fastp at Q25 and MiXCR, TCRdb rebuilt clones from the public reads, retaining in-frame beta chains. Rows are combined by CDR3 protein, so each entry shows the most common genes and DNA. The V and J calls come from TCRdb's annotation, not from the publication. The sample includes approximately 60,000 distinct CDR3 sequences, with approximately 10% observed a single time. The leading ten clones occupy 8% to 10% of the sample.

On this clonotype: Which antigen it targets is not known. Base-call qualities are not available, and no considerably larger clone is one nucleotide away.

The sequence was collected from a man in his forties or fifties with alopecia areata. Some clones in this sample may be carry-over from other donors' samples. Specimen: whole blood, collected in connection with sensitization to the hapten diphenylcyclopropenone (DPC).

The CDR3 is CASSLTGAGLFF. The nucleotides read TGTGCCAGCAGCCTCACAGGGGCGGGACTGTTTTTT. This chain is built from TRBV7-9 and TRBJ1-4, and TRBD1 matches 7 of the central bases. V is trimmed back by 5 bases and J by 13 bases, and the junction contains 7 bases that no gene match accounts for. Inclusive of the bounding cysteine and phenylalanine, the CDR3 is 12 residues long. The kept DNA is CDR3 alone, 36 bases in frame from the first base. Taken from the germline V gene (reference sequence), the CDR1 and CDR2 loops are SEHNR and FQNEAQ. Outside the CDR3, residues come from the reference TRBV7-9 and TRBJ1-4 proteins, so the full variable domain is: DTGVSQNPRHKITKRGQNVTFRCDPISEHNRLYWYRQTLGQGPEFLTYFQNEAQLEKSRLLSDRFSAERPKGSFSTLEIQRTEQGDSAMYLCASSLTGAGLFFGSGTQLSVL.